Following are 16 T cell receptor beta chains from one sample sequenced in a study of OX40 agonist ivuxolimab in advanced cancers. Clones were sequenced by immunoSEQ multiplex PCR, and TCRdb holds only the in-frame ones, with some missing. The sample includes roughly 50,000 clones, around 90% of them seen just once. The material was CD4+ or CD8+ T cells sorted from blood, obtained in a trial of the OX40 agonist ivuxolimab. These receptors all stem from an adult with an advanced solid tumor such as melanoma, head and neck, liver or kidney cancer.

CDR3 DNA: TGTGCCAGCAACGTTAACTCTGGGGCCAACGTCCTGACTTTC. It translates to CASNVNSGANVLTF. The chain carries TRBV6-5 and TRBJ2-6; D unclear. The CDR3 runs 14 residues. From germline, CDR1 is MNHEY and CDR2 SVGAGI. V dropped 7 bases and J dropped 0 bases, with 7 bases sitting between them.

The chain uses TRBV5-1 and TRBJ1-1; a possible D gene is TRBD1 (5 bases). CDR1 SGHRS and CDR2 YFSETQ come from the germline V gene. Trimming pared 0 bases from V and 0 bases from J, leaving 9 bases between. CDR3 length equals 15 residues. The CDR3 loop is CASSLALGVNTEAFF. Here the CDR3 DNA reads TGCGCCAGCAGCTTGGCCTTGGGGGTGAACACTGAAGCTTTCTTT. The full variable domain, completed using reference TRBV5-1 and TRBJ1-1, is KAGVTQTPRYLIKTRGQQVTLSCSPISGHRSVSWYQQTPGQGLQFLFEYFSETQRNKGNFPGRFSGRQFSNSRSEMNVSTLELGDSALYLCASSLALGVNTEAFFGQGTRLTVV.

The J gene is TRBJ2-2, the V gene TRBV7-9; D remains unclear. The CDR3 has 14 amino acids. CDR1 and CDR2 (germline): SEHNR, FQNEAQ (reference sequence). The V end was cut by 2 bases, the J end by 5 bases, with 9 bases between. The CDR3 protein is CASSLSTWTGELFF. CDR3 nucleotides: TGTGCCAGCAGCTTATCCACCTGGACCGGGGAGCTGTTTTTT.

The rearrangement links TRBV28 to TRBJ2-5, with 9 bases fitting TRBD1. The V gene end was trimmed by 6 bases and the J gene end by 2 bases; junction bases not matched to a gene: 10. The CDR3 covers 16 residues. CDR1 is MDHEN and CDR2 is SYDVKM in the germline V gene. Here the CDR3 reads CASSPGQGRYQETQYF. DNA of the CDR3: TGTGCCAGCAGCCCCGGACAGGGGCGGTATCAAGAGACCCAGTACTTC.

This clone was observed once. This chain links TRBV19 with TRBJ1-5, with 7 bases matching TRBD1. Trimming cost V 6 bases and J 0 bases; bases outside gene matches: 11. CDR1 and CDR2 (germline): LNHDA, SQIVND (reference sequence). This CDR3 has 17 amino acids. CDR3 nucleotide sequence: TGTGCCAGTAGGGCGGGGACAGAAGTTTATAGCAATCAGCCCCAGCATTTT. Amino acid sequence: CASRAGTEVYSNQPQHF.

The genes are TRBV4-1 and TRBJ1-5, with D unclear. Germline V CDR1 and CDR2: MGHRA, YSYEKL. V lost 0 bases, J lost 4 bases, and 7 bases lay in between. This CDR3 spans 14 amino acids. The CDR3 reads CASSQDGRNQPQHF. CDR3 sequence (DNA): TGCGCCAGCAGCCAAGATGGGCGAAATCAGCCCCAGCATTTT.

The chain is built from TRBV9 and TRBJ1-2; 8 nucleotides agree with TRBD1. The CDR3 loop spans 15 amino acids. Per germline, CDR1 SGDLS and CDR2 YYNGEE. The ends lost 4 bases at V and 4 bases at J; junction bases unmatched: 9. The CDR3 loop is CASSRNRQGTYGYTF. CDR3 sequence (DNA): TGTGCCAGCAGCCGTAACCGACAGGGGACCTATGGCTACACCTTC. Full variable domain (outside the CDR3, taken from reference TRBV9 and TRBJ1-2): DSGVTQTPKHLITATGQRVTLRCSPRSGDLSVYWYQQSLDQGLQFLIQYYNGEERAKGNILERFSAQQFPDLHSELNLSSLELGDSALYFCASSRNRQGTYGYTFGSGTRLTVV.

The CDR3 DNA follows: TGTGCCAGCAGTTACTCGGGAGCGAACACTGAAGCTTTCTTT. Encoded protein: CASSYSGANTEAFF. The V call is TRBV6-5, the J call TRBJ1-1, with D unresolved. This CDR3 contains 14 residues. V lost 0 bases, J lost 1 base, and 6 bases lay in between. The germline V gene has CDR1 MNHEY and CDR2 SVGAGI.

The chain recombines TRBV11-2 with TRBJ2-7; D is uncertain. Trimming removed 5 bases at V and 4 bases at J, with 15 bases between. This CDR3 region has 14 residues. Germline V gene lookup returns CDR1 SGHAT and CDR2 FQNNGV. CDR3: CASSRHSHRYEQYF. The DNA of the CDR3 is TGTGCCAGCAGCCGTCACTCCCACCGATACGAGCAGTACTTC.

The chain couples TRBV30 to TRBJ2-7; no firm D call. Per the germline V gene, CDR1 is GTSNPN and CDR2 is SVGIG (reference sequence). This CDR3 has 13 amino acids. Between the trimmed V and J ends, which lost 1 base and 5 bases, there was a span of 12 bases. The CDR3 DNA follows: TGTGCCTGGAGTGATATAAAGGAGCACGAGCAGTACTTC. Translating gives CAWSDIKEHEQYF.

This clone was counted a single time. The CDR3 spells CASPLGREQYF. In nucleotides, the CDR3 is TGTGCCAGTCCTCTAGGGCGGGAGCAGTACTTC. This rearrangement joins TRBV6-6 to TRBJ2-7; D gene uncertain. The germline gives CDR1 MNHNY, CDR2 SVGAGI (reference sequence). This CDR3 has 11 residues. The V gene lost 9 bases and the J gene lost 7 bases, with 13 bases spanning the gap.

The rearrangement links TRBV15 to TRBJ1-5; D ambiguous. The CDR3 runs to 15 residues. The germline V gene encodes CDR1 LNHNV and CDR2 YYDKDF (reference sequence). Trimming removed 7 bases at V and 0 bases at J, with 13 bases between. CDR3 protein: CATMEGGLSNQPQHF. CDR3 DNA: TGTGCCACCATGGAGGGTGGGCTTAGCAATCAGCCCCAGCATTTT.

The rearrangement joins TRBV28 to TRBJ2-5; D unclear. Trimming removed 3 bases from V and 5 bases from J, with 10 bases in between. The CDR3 runs to 13 residues. Germline lookup yields CDR1 MDHEN and CDR2 SYDVKM. CDR3 loop: CASSFEGRETQYF. The CDR3, as DNA: TGTGCCAGCAGTTTCGAAGGTCGCGAGACCCAGTACTTC. The variable domain in full, with the rest retrieved from reference TRBV28 and TRBJ2-5, is DVKVTQSSRYLVKRTGEKVFLECVQDMDHENMFWYRQDPGLGLRLIYFSYDVKMKEKGDIPEGYSVSREKKERFSLILESASTNQTSMYLCASSFEGRETQYFGPGTRLLVL.

The V and J genes are TRBV4-1 and TRBJ2-1; D may be TRBD1 or TRBD2 (5 bases each). The CDR3 spans 17 residues. Germline V gene lookup returns CDR1 MGHRA and CDR2 YSYEKL. V was cut by 3 bases and J by 0 bases, with 15 bases left in between. The DNA for the CDR3 is TGCGCCAGCAGCCAGGGGGACGGAGAGAGCTCCTACAATGAGCAGTTCTTC. Translated, it gives CASSQGDGESSYNEQFF.

V is TRBV27 and J is TRBJ2-2; D gene uncertain. The CDR3 runs 13 residues. The germline V gene encodes CDR1 MNHEY and CDR2 SMNVEV (reference sequence). Trimming cost V 3 bases and J 6 bases, with 8 bases left between them. CDR3 sequence reads: CASSFSIPGELFF. The DNA of the CDR3 is TGTGCCAGCAGTTTTAGCATCCCCGGGGAGCTGTTTTTT.

The chain is built from TRBV5-6 and TRBJ1-1; TRBD1 matches 8 bases. This CDR3 comprises 14 residues. Germline lookup yields CDR1 SGHDT and CDR2 YYEEEE. V shed 4 bases and J 5 bases; nucleotides not matched to a gene: 7. Written as DNA, the CDR3 is TGTGCCAGCAGCGGCCAGGGGGCGCGGACTGAAGCTTTCTTT. This gives the protein CASSGQGARTEAFF.